The 6 T cell receptor beta chains presented below share a single source sample, sequenced in a study of cytomegalovirus exposure and HLA in healthy donors (dated by TCRdb to about 2017). The library was prepared using the immunoSEQ multiplex PCR assay. The multiplex PCR relied on a mix of 60 forward primers for TCR Vbeta segments and 13 reverse primers for TCR Jbeta segments. TCRdb limited this immuneACCESS table to in-frame rearrangements with V and J called. A share of clones is missing; checked studies link under half to unresolved V genes, and the rest is unexplained. This sample holds approximately 150,000 clones; roughly 80% were observed only once. 7% of the sample is in the top ten clones. Input material: PBMCs. These receptors originate from a woman aged 25 to 39 in good health and CMV-seropositive.

This clone was detected only a few times. The chain links TRBV28 to TRBJ1-1; possible D gene TRBD1, 5 bases. Deletions cut 6 bases from V and 0 bases from J, with 17 bases between. From germline, CDR1 is MDHEN and CDR2 SYDVKM. The CDR3 is 16 residues long. The CDR3, as DNA: TGTGCCAGCAGCGACCCCTACAGGCAGGTGAACACTGAAGCTTTCTTT. As protein: CASSDPYRQVNTEAFF.

The chain uses TRBV7-8 and TRBJ1-4; D call uncertain. V was pared by 2 bases and J by 10 bases, with 5 bases between. CDR3 length equals 11 residues. CDR1 and CDR2 (germline): SGHVS, FQNEAQ. The CDR3 sequence: CASSLSVKLFF. The DNA of the CDR3 is TGTGCCAGCAGCTTATCGGTAAAACTGTTTTTT.

V usage is TRBV28 and J usage is TRBJ2-7; D not certain. Germline-derived CDR1 and CDR2 are MDHEN and SYDVKM. There are 14 residues in the CDR3. V lost 2 bases and J 0 bases, leaving 8 bases between the germline ends. CDR3 in DNA: TGTGCCAGCAGTTTAAGTTATAGCTCCTACGAGCAGTACTTC. Translation: CASSLSYSSYEQYF.

The V call is TRBV7-3, the J call TRBJ1-1; 7 nucleotides match TRBD1. This CDR3 is 17 amino acids long. With 2 bases clipped from V and 1 base from J, the junction kept 10 bases outside the gene matches. Looked up from germline, CDR1 is SGHTA and CDR2 is FQGTGA. The CDR3 loop reads CASSLGNRRGANTEAFF. The CDR3 region has the DNA TGTGCCAGCAGCTTAGGCAACCGCAGGGGGGCGAACACTGAAGCTTTCTTT.

The chain links TRBV6-5 to TRBJ1-6; a weak D match, TRBD1 (5 bases). The ends were cut back, 10 bases at V and 7 bases at J, with 14 bases in the middle. The CDR3 covers 13 residues. Germline lookup yields CDR1 MNHEY and CDR2 SVGAGI. CDR3 nucleotide sequence: TGTGCCACCCACGGGGGGGGGAATTCACCCCTCCACTTT. Translated, it gives CATHGGGNSPLHF.

The chain links TRBV29-1 to TRBJ1-1, with 9 bases lining up with TRBD1. The junction had 7 bases not matched to a gene; V was cut back by 6 bases and J by 5 bases. The CDR3 runs to 13 residues. From germline, CDR1 is SQVTM and CDR2 ANQGSEA. CDR3: CSVAGTGYTEAFF. The CDR3 nucleotides are TGCAGCGTGGCGGGGACAGGGTATACTGAAGCTTTCTTT.